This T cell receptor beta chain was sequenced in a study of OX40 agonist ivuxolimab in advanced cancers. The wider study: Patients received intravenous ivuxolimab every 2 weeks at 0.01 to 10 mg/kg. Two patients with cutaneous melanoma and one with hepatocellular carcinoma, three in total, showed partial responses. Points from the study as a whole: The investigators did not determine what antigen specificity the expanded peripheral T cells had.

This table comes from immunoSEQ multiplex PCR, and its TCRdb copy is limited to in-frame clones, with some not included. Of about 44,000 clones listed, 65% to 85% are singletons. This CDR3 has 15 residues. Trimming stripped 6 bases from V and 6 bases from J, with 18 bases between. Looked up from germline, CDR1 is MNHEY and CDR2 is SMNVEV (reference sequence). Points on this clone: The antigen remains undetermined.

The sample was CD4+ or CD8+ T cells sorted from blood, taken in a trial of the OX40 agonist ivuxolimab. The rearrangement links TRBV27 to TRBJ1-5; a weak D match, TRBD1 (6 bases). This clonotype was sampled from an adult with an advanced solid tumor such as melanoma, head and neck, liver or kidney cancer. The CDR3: CASSHGYRGAQPQHF. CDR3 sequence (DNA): TGTGCCAGCAGCCATGGGTATAGGGGGGCTCAGCCCCAGCATTTT.